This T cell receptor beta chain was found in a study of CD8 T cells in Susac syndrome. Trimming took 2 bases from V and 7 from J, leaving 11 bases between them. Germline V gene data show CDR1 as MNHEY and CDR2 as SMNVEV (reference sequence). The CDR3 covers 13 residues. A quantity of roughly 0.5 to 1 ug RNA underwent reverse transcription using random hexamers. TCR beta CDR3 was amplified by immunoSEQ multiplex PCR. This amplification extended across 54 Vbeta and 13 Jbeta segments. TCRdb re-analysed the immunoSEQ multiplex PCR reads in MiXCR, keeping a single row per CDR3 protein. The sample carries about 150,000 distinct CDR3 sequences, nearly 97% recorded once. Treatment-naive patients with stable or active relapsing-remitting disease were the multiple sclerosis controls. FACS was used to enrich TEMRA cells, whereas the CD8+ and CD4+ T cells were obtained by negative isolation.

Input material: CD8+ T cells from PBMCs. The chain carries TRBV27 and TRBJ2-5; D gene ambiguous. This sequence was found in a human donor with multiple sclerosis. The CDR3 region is CASSLAWTGTQYF. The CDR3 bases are TGTGCCAGCAGTTTAGCGTGGACGGGGACCCAGTACTTC.